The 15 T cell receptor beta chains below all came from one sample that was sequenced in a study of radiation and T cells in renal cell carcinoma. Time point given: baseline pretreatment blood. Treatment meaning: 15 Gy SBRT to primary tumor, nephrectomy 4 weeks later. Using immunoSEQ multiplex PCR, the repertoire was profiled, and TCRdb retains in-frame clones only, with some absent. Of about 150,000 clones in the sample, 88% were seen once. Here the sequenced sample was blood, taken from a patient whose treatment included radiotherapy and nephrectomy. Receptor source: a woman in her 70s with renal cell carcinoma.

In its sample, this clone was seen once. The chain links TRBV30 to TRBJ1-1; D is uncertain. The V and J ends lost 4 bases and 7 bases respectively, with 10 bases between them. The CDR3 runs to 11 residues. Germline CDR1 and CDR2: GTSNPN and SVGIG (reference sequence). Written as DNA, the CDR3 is TGTGCCTGGACCCATAGAGATGAAGCTTTCTTT. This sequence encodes CAWTHRDEAFF.

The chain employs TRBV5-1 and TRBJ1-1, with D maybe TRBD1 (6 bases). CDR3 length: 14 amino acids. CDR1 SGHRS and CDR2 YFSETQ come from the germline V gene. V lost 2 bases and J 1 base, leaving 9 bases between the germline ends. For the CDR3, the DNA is TGCGCCAGCAGCTTTGTACAGGGGAACACTGAAGCTTTCTTT. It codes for CASSFVQGNTEAFF.

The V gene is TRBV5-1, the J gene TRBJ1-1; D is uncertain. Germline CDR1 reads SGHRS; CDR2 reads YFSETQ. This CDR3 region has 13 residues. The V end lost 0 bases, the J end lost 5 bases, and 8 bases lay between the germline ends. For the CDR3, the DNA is TGCGCCAGCAGCTTGGTTCAATATACTGAAGCTTTCTTT. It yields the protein CASSLVQYTEAFF.

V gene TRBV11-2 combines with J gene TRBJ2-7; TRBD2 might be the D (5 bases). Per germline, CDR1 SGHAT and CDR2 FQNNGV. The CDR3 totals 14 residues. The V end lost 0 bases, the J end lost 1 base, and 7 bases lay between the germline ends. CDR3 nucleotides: TGTGCCAGCAGCTTAGAAACTAGATCCTACGAGCAGTACTTC. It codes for CASSLETRSYEQYF.

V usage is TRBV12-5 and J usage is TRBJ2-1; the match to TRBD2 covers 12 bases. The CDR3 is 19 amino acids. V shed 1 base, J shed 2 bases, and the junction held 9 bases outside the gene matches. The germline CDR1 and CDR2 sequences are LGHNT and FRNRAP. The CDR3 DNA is TGTGCTAGTGGTTTGGACCCGACTAGCGGGGGCCTTACCTACAATGAGCAGTTCTTC. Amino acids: CASGLDPTSGGLTYNEQFF. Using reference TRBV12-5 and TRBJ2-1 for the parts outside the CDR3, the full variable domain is DARVTQTPRHKVTEMGQEVTMRCQPILGHNTVFWYRQTMMQGLELLAYFRNRAPLDDSGMPKDRFSAEMPDATLATLKIQPSEPRDSAVYFCASGLDPTSGGLTYNEQFFGPGTRLTVL.

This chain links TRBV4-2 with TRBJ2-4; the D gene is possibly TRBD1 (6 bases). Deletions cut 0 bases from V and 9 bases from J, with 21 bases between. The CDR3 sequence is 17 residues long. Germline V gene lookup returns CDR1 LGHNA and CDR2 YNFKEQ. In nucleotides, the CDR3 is TGTGCCAGCAGCCAAGATCTTAAGGGGGTGGGACGAGGCATTCAGTACTTC. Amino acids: CASSQDLKGVGRGIQYF.

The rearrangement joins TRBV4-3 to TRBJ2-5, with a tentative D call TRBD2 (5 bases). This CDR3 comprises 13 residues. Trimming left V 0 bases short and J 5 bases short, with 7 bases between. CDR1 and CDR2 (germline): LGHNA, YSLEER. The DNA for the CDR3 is TGCGCCAGCAGCCAAGAGGGCGGGGAGACCCAGTACTTC. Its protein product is CASSQEGGETQYF.

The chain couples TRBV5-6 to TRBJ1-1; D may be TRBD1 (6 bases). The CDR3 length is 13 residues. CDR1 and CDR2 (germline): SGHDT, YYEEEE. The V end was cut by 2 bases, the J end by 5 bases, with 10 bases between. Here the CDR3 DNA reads TGTGCCAGCAGCTTTGGGGGGCGGACTGAAGCTTTCTTT. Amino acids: CASSFGGRTEAFF.

The CDR3 DNA sequence: TGCAGTGCAAACAGGGGAACTGAAGCTTTCTTT. Its protein product is CSANRGTEAFF. The V and J genes are TRBV20-1 and TRBJ1-1; 7 nucleotides agree with TRBD1. The CDR3 totals 11 residues. V gave up 6 bases and J gave up 5 bases; unmatched junction bases: 3. Germline V gives CDR1 DFQATT, CDR2 SNEGSKA (reference sequence).

The CDR3: CASSDREFEQYF. The CDR3 region has the DNA TGTGCCAGCAGTGACAGGGAGTTCGAGCAGTATTTT. The rearrangement links TRBV11-2 to TRBJ2-3, with TRBD1 matching over 7 bases. CDR3 length equals 12 residues. Germline values: CDR1 SGHAT, CDR2 FQNNGV. V lost 6 bases, J lost 11 bases, and 8 bases stayed unmatched.

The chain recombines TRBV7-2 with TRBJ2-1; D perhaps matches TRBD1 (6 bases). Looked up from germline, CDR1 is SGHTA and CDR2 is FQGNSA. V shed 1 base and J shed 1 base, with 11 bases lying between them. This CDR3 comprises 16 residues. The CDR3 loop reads CASSLGWGQSYNEQFF. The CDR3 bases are TGTGCCAGCAGCTTAGGATGGGGGCAATCCTACAATGAGCAGTTCTTC.

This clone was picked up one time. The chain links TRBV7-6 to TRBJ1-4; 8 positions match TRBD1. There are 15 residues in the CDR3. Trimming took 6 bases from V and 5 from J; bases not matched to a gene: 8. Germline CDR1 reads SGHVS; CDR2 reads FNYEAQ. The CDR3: CASRELRDRNEKLFF. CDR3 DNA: TGTGCCAGCAGGGAACTCCGGGACAGGAATGAAAAACTGTTTTTT.

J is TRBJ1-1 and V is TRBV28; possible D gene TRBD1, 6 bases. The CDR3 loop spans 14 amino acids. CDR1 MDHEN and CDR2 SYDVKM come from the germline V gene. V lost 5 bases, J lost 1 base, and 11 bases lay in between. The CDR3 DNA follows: TGTGCCAGCAGTGCCGCAGGGGCGAACACTGAAGCTTTCTTT. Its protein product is CASSAAGANTEAFF.

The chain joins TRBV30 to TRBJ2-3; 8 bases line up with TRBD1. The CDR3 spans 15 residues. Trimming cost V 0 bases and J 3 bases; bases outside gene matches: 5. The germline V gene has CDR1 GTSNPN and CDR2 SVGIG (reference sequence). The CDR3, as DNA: TGTGCCTGGAGTGTAGCACAGGGGGTTACAGATACGCAGTATTTT. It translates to CAWSVAQGVTDTQYF. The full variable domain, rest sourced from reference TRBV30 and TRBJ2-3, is SQTIHQWPATLVQPVGSPLSLECTVEGTSNPNLYWYRQAAGRGLQLLFYSVGIGQISSEVPQNLSASRPQDRQFILSSKKLLLSDSGFYLCAWSVAQGVTDTQYFGPGTRLTVL.

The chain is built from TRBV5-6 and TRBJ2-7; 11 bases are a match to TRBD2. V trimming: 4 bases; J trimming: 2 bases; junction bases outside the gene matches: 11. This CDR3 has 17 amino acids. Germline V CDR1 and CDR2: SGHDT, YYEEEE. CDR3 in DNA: TGTGCCAGCAGCCCCCCGGGACTAGCGGTTCTAACCTACGAGCAGTACTTC. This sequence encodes CASSPPGLAVLTYEQYF.